This is a list of T cell receptor beta chains from one sample in a study of identical twins. TCRdb analysed the 5' RACE reads with MiXCR anew, one entry per CDR3 protein. The sample yields hundreds of thousands of distinct CDR3 sequences, less than 9% seen once. The same specimen was also included in a second study, on yellow fever vaccine responses in identical twins.

Sequenced sample: PBMCs. The receptors derive from a woman between 18 and 29 years old in good health. The CDR3 runs from the conserved cysteine through the conserved F or W. A D gene is named only where the DNA matches it firmly. Clone size is given for some rows only: seen once, a few or many times, or a class if the clone is expanded.

j_gene	abundance	d_gene	v_gene	CDR3nt	CDR3aa
TRBJ2-1	NA	TRBD1	TRBV5-1	TGCGCCAGCAGCTTGACAGGGGTCGATGAGCAGTTCTTC	CASSLTGVDEQFF
TRBJ2-7	many	TRBD2	TRBV3-1	TGTGCCAGCAGCCAAGGGGGACTAGCGGGATCCGAGCAGTACTTC	CASSQGGLAGSEQYF
TRBJ2-2	many	TRBD1	TRBV12-3/TRBV12-4	TGTGCCAGCAGCCCCACCCCACAGGGGGTCGGGGAGCTGTTTTTT	CASSPTPQGVGELFF
TRBJ2-1	many	TRBD2	TRBV29-1	TGCAGCGTTGTGGGGTGGCGGGAGGCCCTCTCCTACAATGAGCAGTTCTTC	CSVVGWREALSYNEQFF
TRBJ1-4	NA	TRBD1	TRBV20-1	TGCAGTGCTAGAGACGTCGAGACAGGGATTGAAAAACTGTTTTTT	CSARDVETGIEKLFF
TRBJ2-7	few	NA	TRBV11-2	TGTGCCAGCAGCTCCCCGGGGAGCGAGCAGTACTTC	CASSSPGSEQYF
TRBJ2-1	few	TRBD2	TRBV7-2	TGTGCCAGCAGCTGGAGGACTAGCGAGGGGGGCAATGAGCAGTTCTTC	CASSWRTSEGGNEQFF
TRBJ2-1	many	NA	TRBV5-5	TGTGCCAGCAGCCAGGGAGTTGGTGTCTACAATGAGCAGTTCTTC	CASSQGVGVYNEQFF
TRBJ2-1	many	TRBD2	TRBV2	TGTGCCAGCAGGGGACTAGCGGGAACCTACAATGAGCAGTTCTTC	CASRGLAGTYNEQFF
TRBJ2-2	few	NA	TRBV6-5	TGTGCCAGCAGTTCGGGAGTCGGGTTGGCCGGGGAGCTGTTTTTT	CASSSGVGLAGELFF
TRBJ2-7	NA	NA	TRBV25-1	TGTGCCAGCGCCGGGCTAATGGACGAGCAGTACTTC	CASAGLMDEQYF
TRBJ1-1	few	TRBD1	TRBV3-1	TGTGCCAGCAGCCAAGTGCGGACAGGGAGAGACACTGAAGCTTTCTTT	CASSQVRTGRDTEAFF
TRBJ1-5	few	TRBD1	TRBV28	TGTGCCAGCAGTTCGTATCGACAGGGGACTGGGAGCAATCAGCCCCAGCATTTT	CASSSYRQGTGSNQPQHF
TRBJ2-1	NA	NA	TRBV5-1	TGCGCCAGCAGCTTGCGGCCCCCCCCGGATCGGGGATCCTACAATGAGCAGTTCTTC	CASSLRPPPDRGSYNEQFF
TRBJ2-7	NA	TRBD1	TRBV4-1	TGCGCCAGCAGCCGACTCCAGGGGACAGGGATAGAGTACGAGCAGTACTTC	CASSRLQGTGIEYEQYF
TRBJ2-2	few	TRBD1	TRBV15	TGTGCCACCAGCAGATATGGACAGGGACCCAACACCGGGGAGCTGTTTTTT	CATSRYGQGPNTGELFF
TRBJ1-1	few	NA	TRBV3-1	TGTGCCAGCGGGTTTACCTCCTCCCTCTTTGAAGCTTTCTTT	CASGFTSSLFEAFF
TRBJ2-7	many	NA	TRBV7-9	TGTGCCAGCAGCTTATTAGAGGACGAGCAGTACTTC	CASSLLEDEQYF
TRBJ2-7	few	NA	TRBV7-9	TGTGCCAGCAGCAGAGTGGGGGACACGGACGAGCAGTACTTC	CASSRVGDTDEQYF
TRBJ2-3	NA	NA	TRBV5-6	TGTGCCAGCAGCCCGTTCACCGGGACAATAAGCACAGATACGCAGTATTTT	CASSPFTGTISTDTQYF
TRBJ2-7	many	NA	TRBV7-9	TGTGCCAGCAGCGACACTATCTCCTACGAGCAGTACTTC	CASSDTISYEQYF
TRBJ1-4	many	NA	TRBV29-1	TGCAGCGGACGACAAGCTAATGAAAAACTGTTTTTT	CSGRQANEKLFF
TRBJ2-7	many	NA	TRBV4-1	TGCGCCAGCAGCCAAGTAACAGGAGTAGCCTACGAGCAGTACTTC	CASSQVTGVAYEQYF
TRBJ2-7	NA	TRBD2	TRBV29-1	TGCAGCGTAACTAGCGGGAGGGCCGGTGAGCAGTACTTC	CSVTSGRAGEQYF
TRBJ1-1	few	NA	TRBV5-1	TGCGCCAGCAGCCCGGTGGGTACGGTGAACACTGAAGCTTTCTTT	CASSPVGTVNTEAFF
TRBJ2-7	many	TRBD2	TRBV5-1	TGCGCCAGCAGCCTCGGCGGGACTAGTAGTTACGAGCAGTACTTC	CASSLGGTSSYEQYF
TRBJ1-1	NA	NA	TRBV20-1	TGCACGACTCTAGGAGTCGTGGGCACTGAAGCTTTCTTT	CTTLGVVGTEAFF
TRBJ2-6	NA	TRBD1	TRBV11-2	TGTGCCAGCAGCCCCAACGACAGGGCTGCTGGGGCCAACGTCCTGACTTTC	CASSPNDRAAGANVLTF
TRBJ1-3	NA	NA	TRBV10-2	TGCGCCAGCAGTCGGGGGACCCGCTCTGGAAACACCATGTATTTT	CASSRGTRSGNTMYF
TRBJ2-1	many	NA	TRBV4-1	TGCGCCAGCAGCCAAGATTCAGGGTACGGTGAGCAGTTCTTC	CASSQDSGYGEQFF
TRBJ2-6	NA	NA	TRBV12-3/TRBV12-4	TGTGCCAGCAGATCCCCCAGCTCTGGGGCCAACGTCCTGACTTTC	CASRSPSSGANVLTF
TRBJ2-2	NA	NA	TRBV7-8	TGTGCCAGCAGCTTAGCCGGGATGCGGGAGCTGTTTTTT	CASSLAGMRELFF
TRBJ2-5	NA	NA	TRBV4-1	TGCGCCAGTGGCGCCATTGGGTTGGGGCAAGAGACCCAGTACTTC	CASGAIGLGQETQYF
TRBJ1-6	many	NA	TRBV5-1	TGCGCCAGCAGCTTGTACAGGGATTCACCCCTCCACTTT	CASSLYRDSPLHF
TRBJ2-7	many	NA	TRBV29-1	TGCAGCGTCATAGAGGGGAGCCGGTCGGGCGAGCAGTACTTC	CSVIEGSRSGEQYF
TRBJ2-1	NA	NA	TRBV7-9	TGTGCCAGCAGCTTAGAGACTCCAAGGGAGCAGTTCTTC	CASSLETPREQFF
TRBJ2-5	NA	TRBD1	TRBV19	TGTGCCACCTCCGGGACAGGGGTTGTGGAGACCCAGTACTTC	CATSGTGVVETQYF
TRBJ1-2	many	NA	TRBV7-9	TGTGCCAGCAGCTTAGAAGCCTCATATGGCTACACCTTC	CASSLEASYGYTF
TRBJ2-1	once	TRBD2	TRBV20-1	TGCAGTGCTACCGGGACTAGCGGGGGGCGTCCCGACAATGAGCAGTTCTTC	CSATGTSGGRPDNEQFF
TRBJ2-5	few	NA	TRBV29-1	TGCAGCGTTCGACGGCCGGGATCTACACAAGAGACCCAGTACTTC	CSVRRPGSTQETQYF
TRBJ1-3	NA	TRBD1	TRBV7-2	TGTGCCAGCAGCCAGGGGGGCAGTTATGTCTCTGGAAACACCATATATTTT	CASSQGGSYVSGNTIYF